This T cell receptor (beta chain) was sequenced during a study of graft-versus-host responses after intestinal transplantation. Turning to the study itself: Uniformly, recipients were administered anti-thymocyte globulin induction with subsequent tacrolimus and steroids for three to four years.

To release intraepithelial and lamina propria lymphocytes, the graft tissue was processed. Clones were read by immunoSEQ multiplex PCR, and TCRdb kept only the in-frame ones, dropping some. The sample shows 9,500 to 15,000 clones, about 80% of them seen only once. This clone occurred once. V gave up 4 bases and J gave up 0 bases, with 17 bases separating them. Germline lookup yields CDR1 SGHNT and CDR2 YYREEE (reference sequence). The CDR3 has 17 residues. The input for sequencing was ileum tissue, taken less than 150 days after intestinal transplantation. This sequence originates from a human patient who received an intestinal transplant, so some T cells may come from the graft donor. The genes are TRBV5-4 and TRBJ1-5; perhaps TRBD1 as D (6 bases). For the CDR3, the DNA is TGTGCCAGCAGCATTCGGACAGCAAAAAATAGCAATCAGCCCCAGCATTTT. Its protein is CASSIRTAKNSNQPQHF. Full variable domain (remainder filled in from reference TRBV5-4 and TRBJ1-5): ETGVTQSPTHLIKTRGQQVTLRCSSQSGHNTVSWYQQALGQGPQFIFQYYREEENGRGNFPPRFSGLQFPNYSSELNVNALELDDSALYLCASSIRTAKNSNQPQHFGDGTRLSIL.